The 26 T cell receptor beta chains presented below share a single source sample, sequenced in a study of blood T cell repertoires in COVID-19. Measured with immunoSEQ multiplex PCR; TCRdb has only the in-frame clones, and not every one. The repertoire consists of approximately 230,000 clones, with approximately 82% occurring once and the leading ten covering approximately 5.3%. The sequenced material came from peripheral blood. These receptors were collected from an elderly man with acute or convalescent COVID-19.

The J gene is TRBJ1-1, the V gene TRBV6-6; possibly TRBD1 for D (5 bases). V was cut by 0 bases and J by 1 base, with 6 bases left in between. Germline assignment: CDR1 MNHNY and CDR2 SVGAGI (reference sequence). The CDR3 loop spans 14 amino acids. CDR3 nucleotide sequence: TGTGCCAGCAGTTACTCGGGGGGGAACACTGAAGCTTTCTTT. It codes for CASSYSGGNTEAFF.

The rearrangement joins TRBV5-1 to TRBJ1-1; 9 bases align to TRBD1. The germline V gene has CDR1 SGHRS and CDR2 YFSETQ. The CDR3 has 15 amino acids. Losses at the gene ends were 4 bases for V and 2 bases for J; bases not matched to a gene: 6. The CDR3 reads CASSPRTGENTEAFF. In DNA form, the CDR3 reads TGCGCCAGCAGCCCCCGGACAGGGGAAAACACTGAAGCTTTCTTT.

V is TRBV5-1 and J is TRBJ2-7, with D tentatively TRBD1 (6 bases). This CDR3 has 13 residues. V lost 0 bases and J lost 7, with 11 bases in between. Germline lookup yields CDR1 SGHRS and CDR2 YFSETQ. DNA for the CDR3: TGCGCCAGCAGCTTGGGGGGGCTGGGGGAGCAGTACTTC. Its translation: CASSLGGLGEQYF.

The rearrangement uses TRBV10-3 and TRBJ2-7, with D maybe TRBD1 (6 bases). The CDR3 contains 15 residues. The V gene lost 0 bases and the J gene lost 3 bases, with 12 bases spanning the gap. Germline CDR1 ENHRY, CDR2 SYGVKD. In nucleotides, the CDR3 is TGTGCCATCAGTGAGTCCTGGGGGCGAGACTACGAGCAGTACTTC. As protein: CAISESWGRDYEQYF.

This clone was seen only a few times. V is TRBV29-1 and J is TRBJ2-5; 7 nucleotides match TRBD2. Germline loops: CDR1 SQVTM, CDR2 ANQGSEA. After removal of 4 bases from V and 3 bases from J, the junction contained 2 bases not matched to a gene. The CDR3 totals 12 residues. The CDR3, as DNA: TGCAGCGTTGGGGGGGGTGAAGAGACCCAGTACTTC. It encodes CSVGGGEETQYF. Based on the CDR3 plus reference TRBV29-1 and TRBJ2-5, the full variable domain is SAVISQKPSRDICQRGTSLTIQCQVDSQVTMMFWYRQQPGQSLTLIATANQGSEATYESGFVIDKFPISRPNLTFSTLTVSNMSPEDSSIYLCSVGGGEETQYFGPGTRLLVL.

The chain couples TRBV7-9 to TRBJ2-2; TRBD1 matches 7 bases. J was trimmed by 0 bases and V by 2 bases; bases with no gene match: 3. CDR1 and CDR2 from the germline V gene are SEHNR and FQNEAQ (reference sequence). This CDR3 is 16 amino acids long. The CDR3 DNA reads as TGTGCCAGCAGCTTATGGCAGGGGGCGAACACCGGGGAGCTGTTTTTT. It yields the protein CASSLWQGANTGELFF.

DNA of the CDR3: TGTGCCAGCACCCCCACTTCCTCTGGGACCCAGTACTTC. Translation gives CASTPTSSGTQYF. The chain employs TRBV5-8 and TRBJ2-5; D remains ambiguous. The CDR3 spans 13 residues. Germline V gene lookup returns CDR1 SGHTS and CDR2 YDEGEE. V lost 6 bases to trimming and J lost 7 bases, with 16 bases between them. Combining the CDR3 with reference TRBV5-8 and TRBJ2-5 gives the whole variable domain EAGVTQSPTHLIKTRGQQATLRCSPISGHTSVYWYQQALGLGLQFLLWYDEGEERNRGNFPPRFSGRQFPNYSSELNVNALELEDSALYLCASTPTSSGTQYFGPGTRLLVL.

The chain couples TRBV6-1 to TRBJ2-7, with 7 bases fitting TRBD2. The CDR3 covers 15 residues. V shed 2 bases and J 7 bases; nucleotides not matched to a gene: 11. The germline V gene has CDR1 MNHNS and CDR2 SASEGT. CDR3 protein: CASSESGERVREQYF. In nucleotides, the CDR3 is TGTGCCAGCAGTGAAAGCGGGGAGAGGGTCCGGGAGCAGTACTTC.

The V gene is TRBV28, the J gene TRBJ2-4, with a tentative D call TRBD1 (5 bases). Germline V gene data show CDR1 as MDHEN and CDR2 as SYDVKM. The CDR3 is made up of 16 amino acids. The V end was cut by 5 bases, the J end by 4 bases, with 18 bases between. CDR3 coding DNA: TGTGCCAGCAGTACCCCTGGGGTTAGACAGAAAAACATTCAGTACTTC. Translation gives CASSTPGVRQKNIQYF.

V gene TRBV7-6 combines with J gene TRBJ1-3; 9 nucleotides match TRBD1. The CDR3 loop spans 15 amino acids. V lost 7 bases, J lost 2 bases, and 6 bases stayed unmatched. Germline CDR1 is SGHVS and CDR2 is FNYEAQ. The CDR3 loop is CASTHDRGAGNTIYF. The CDR3 nucleotides read TGTGCCAGCACCCATGACAGGGGGGCTGGAAACACCATATATTTT.

The chain joins TRBV3-1 (or the pseudogene TRBV3-2) to TRBJ2-2; possibly TRBD2 for D (6 bases). The CDR3 consists of 17 residues. CDR1 LGHDT and CDR2 YNNKEL come from the germline V gene (reference sequence). V lost 1 base and J 0 bases, leaving 12 bases between the germline ends. Written as DNA, the CDR3 is TGTGCCAGCAGCCAAGGGTCCGGCGGGGCGAACACCGGGGAGCTGTTTTTT. It codes for CASSQGSGGANTGELFF.

The V and J genes are TRBV5-1 and TRBJ2-3; TRBD1 is a possible D gene (7 bases). The CDR3 length is 15 residues. Germline-derived CDR1 and CDR2 are SGHRS and YFSETQ. The V gene lost 4 bases and the J gene lost 0 bases, with 12 bases spanning the gap. Here the CDR3 reads CASSQTGTSTDTQYF. The CDR3 region has the DNA TGCGCCAGCAGCCAGACAGGGACTAGCACAGATACGCAGTATTTT.

V and J are TRBV7-8 and TRBJ2-3; D is possibly TRBD2 (5 bases). The CDR3 loop spans 14 amino acids. V was cut by 6 bases and J by 6 bases, with 16 bases left in between. Germline V lookup: CDR1 SGHVS, CDR2 FQNEAQ. In nucleotides, the CDR3 is TGTGCCAGCAGTCCCCGACTACCTCCGGATACGCAGTATTTT. Translating it yields CASSPRLPPDTQYF.

The chain is built from TRBV13 and TRBJ2-3, with 13 bases aligning to TRBD2. With 5 bases clipped from V and 6 bases from J, the junction kept 5 bases outside the gene matches. CDR1 and CDR2 from the germline V gene are PRHDT and FYEKMQ (reference sequence). The CDR3 runs to 15 residues. CDR3 sequence reads: CASSKTSGGRDTQYF. CDR3 coding DNA: TGTGCCAGCAGCAAGACTAGCGGGGGGCGGGATACGCAGTATTTT.

This chain uses TRBV7-9 with TRBJ2-2; D remains unclear. Trimming stripped 2 bases from V and 0 bases from J, with 10 bases between. CDR3 length equals 16 residues. Germline CDR1 reads SEHNR; CDR2 reads FQNEAQ (reference sequence). In nucleotides, the CDR3 is TGTGCCAGCAGCTTATACGGCACTACGAACACCGGGGAGCTGTTTTTT. Its translation: CASSLYGTTNTGELFF.

This chain connects TRBV9 to TRBJ1-1, with a tentative D call TRBD1 (6 bases). With 7 bases removed from V and 5 bases from J, the gap between germline ends came to 18 bases. Germline V CDR1 and CDR2: SGDLS, YYNGEE. The CDR3 runs 14 residues. The CDR3 nucleotides read TGTGCCAGCCGGACAGATGATGGGAGTACTGAAGCTTTCTTT. Translating it yields CASRTDDGSTEAFF. Full variable domain (remainder filled in from reference TRBV9 and TRBJ1-1): DSGVTQTPKHLITATGQRVTLRCSPRSGDLSVYWYQQSLDQGLQFLIQYYNGEERAKGNILERFSAQQFPDLHSELNLSSLELGDSALYFCASRTDDGSTEAFFGQGTRLTVV.

This chain connects TRBV6-2 or TRBV6-3 to TRBJ1-6; D is unclear. Looked up from germline, CDR1 is MNHEY and CDR2 is SVGEGT. Between the trimmed V and J ends, which lost 2 bases and 4 bases, there was a span of 9 bases. The CDR3 consists of 15 residues. CDR3 bases: TGTGCCAGCAGTTACGGGCAGCTATATAATTCACCCCTCCACTTT. This translates into CASSYGQLYNSPLHF.

This clone has more than one count but fewer than ten. This same CDR3 is encoded by further DNA sequences in the sample. This chain uses TRBV5-1 with TRBJ1-1; TRBD1 aligns across 7 bases. V shed 4 bases, J shed 1 base, and the junction held 4 bases outside the gene matches. Germline CDR1 is SGHRS and CDR2 is YFSETQ. The CDR3 extends over 14 amino acids. Written as DNA, the CDR3 is TGCGCCAGCAGCCTCAGACAGGGGAACACTGAAGCTTTCTTT. This sequence encodes CASSLRQGNTEAFF. The full variable domain, completed using reference TRBV5-1 and TRBJ1-1, is KAGVTQTPRYLIKTRGQQVTLSCSPISGHRSVSWYQQTPGQGLQFLFEYFSETQRNKGNFPGRFSGRQFSNSRSEMNVSTLELGDSALYLCASSLRQGNTEAFFGQGTRLTVV.

V and J are TRBV11-2 and TRBJ2-1; 9 nucleotides align to TRBD2. Germline-derived CDR1 and CDR2 are SGHAT and FQNNGV. CDR3 length: 15 amino acids. The V gene end was trimmed by 5 bases and the J gene end by 5 bases; junction bases not matched to a gene: 7. CDR3 DNA: TGTGCCAGCAGCCCCCGACTAGCGGAGGACAATGAGCAGTTCTTC. This translates into CASSPRLAEDNEQFF.

This rearrangement joins TRBV5-1 to TRBJ1-5; 7 nucleotides align to TRBD1. Per germline, CDR1 SGHRS and CDR2 YFSETQ. Unmatched junction bases numbered 4, after V lost 0 bases and J lost 7 bases. The CDR3 has 14 residues. The DNA for the CDR3 is TGCGCCAGCAGCTTGGGACAGGGCGGACAGCCCCAGCATTTT. Translating it yields CASSLGQGGQPQHF.

The table lists this clone with a few counts. The V call is TRBV30, the J call TRBJ1-1; perhaps TRBD1 as D (6 bases). Germline V lookup: CDR1 GTSNPN, CDR2 SVGIG (reference sequence). The CDR3 totals 14 residues. Trimming removed 4 bases at V and 5 bases at J, with 17 bases between. Written as DNA, the CDR3 is TGTGCCTGGATATTAGGGACATTGGGAACTGAAGCTTTCTTT. Translating it yields CAWILGTLGTEAFF. Full variable domain (outside the CDR3, taken from reference TRBV30 and TRBJ1-1): SQTIHQWPATLVQPVGSPLSLECTVEGTSNPNLYWYRQAAGRGLQLLFYSVGIGQISSEVPQNLSASRPQDRQFILSSKKLLLSDSGFYLCAWILGTLGTEAFFGQGTRLTVV.

This chain joins TRBV10-1 and TRBJ2-1, with TRBD2 matching 12 bases. Germline CDR1 is WNHNN and CDR2 is SYGVQD (reference sequence). J lost 6 bases, V lost 1 base, and 4 bases had no gene match. This CDR3 contains 16 residues. The CDR3 region has the DNA TGCGCCAGCAGTGAGTGGCGGGGACTAGCGGGCAATGAGCAGTTCTTC. This sequence encodes CASSEWRGLAGNEQFF.

The chain uses TRBV5-5 and TRBJ1-4; TRBD1 matches 9 bases. The CDR3 sequence is 15 residues long. The V gene end was trimmed by 5 bases and the J gene end by 8 bases; junction bases not matched to a gene: 10. Germline CDR1 is SGHKS and CDR2 is YYEKEE (reference sequence). CDR3 nucleotides: TGTGCCAGCAGTCGTACAGGGGGCTATAGGGAAAAACTGTTTTTT. Protein product: CASSRTGGYREKLFF.

The V gene is TRBV29-1, the J gene TRBJ2-1; TRBD2 aligns across 10 bases. V was pared by 4 bases and J by 4 bases, with 1 base of the junction left unmatched. The CDR3 length is 13 residues. The germline gives CDR1 SQVTM, CDR2 ANQGSEA. The CDR3 nucleotides are TGCAGCGTTGGGACTAGCGGATACAATGAGCAGTTCTTC. Protein sequence: CSVGTSGYNEQFF.

This clone was picked up a small number of times. This chain connects TRBV30 to TRBJ1-1, with 9 bases matching TRBD1. The CDR3 contains 14 residues. Trimming took 1 base from V and 4 from J; bases not matched to a gene: 4. Germline CDR1 GTSNPN, CDR2 SVGIG (reference sequence). The CDR3 region has the DNA TGTGCCTGGAGTGAGGGACAGGGCGCCACTGAAGCTTTCTTT. Translation gives CAWSEGQGATEAFF.

This rearrangement joins TRBV6-5 to TRBJ2-7; TRBD1 agrees at 8 bases. This CDR3 region has 14 residues. Germline V gives CDR1 MNHEY, CDR2 SVGAGI. The J segment lost 6 bases and the V segment lost 5 bases, leaving 9 bases of the junction unmatched. CDR3 protein: CASSPGRGRLEQYF. The DNA of the CDR3 is TGTGCCAGCAGTCCTGGCAGGGGGCGCCTCGAGCAGTACTTC.